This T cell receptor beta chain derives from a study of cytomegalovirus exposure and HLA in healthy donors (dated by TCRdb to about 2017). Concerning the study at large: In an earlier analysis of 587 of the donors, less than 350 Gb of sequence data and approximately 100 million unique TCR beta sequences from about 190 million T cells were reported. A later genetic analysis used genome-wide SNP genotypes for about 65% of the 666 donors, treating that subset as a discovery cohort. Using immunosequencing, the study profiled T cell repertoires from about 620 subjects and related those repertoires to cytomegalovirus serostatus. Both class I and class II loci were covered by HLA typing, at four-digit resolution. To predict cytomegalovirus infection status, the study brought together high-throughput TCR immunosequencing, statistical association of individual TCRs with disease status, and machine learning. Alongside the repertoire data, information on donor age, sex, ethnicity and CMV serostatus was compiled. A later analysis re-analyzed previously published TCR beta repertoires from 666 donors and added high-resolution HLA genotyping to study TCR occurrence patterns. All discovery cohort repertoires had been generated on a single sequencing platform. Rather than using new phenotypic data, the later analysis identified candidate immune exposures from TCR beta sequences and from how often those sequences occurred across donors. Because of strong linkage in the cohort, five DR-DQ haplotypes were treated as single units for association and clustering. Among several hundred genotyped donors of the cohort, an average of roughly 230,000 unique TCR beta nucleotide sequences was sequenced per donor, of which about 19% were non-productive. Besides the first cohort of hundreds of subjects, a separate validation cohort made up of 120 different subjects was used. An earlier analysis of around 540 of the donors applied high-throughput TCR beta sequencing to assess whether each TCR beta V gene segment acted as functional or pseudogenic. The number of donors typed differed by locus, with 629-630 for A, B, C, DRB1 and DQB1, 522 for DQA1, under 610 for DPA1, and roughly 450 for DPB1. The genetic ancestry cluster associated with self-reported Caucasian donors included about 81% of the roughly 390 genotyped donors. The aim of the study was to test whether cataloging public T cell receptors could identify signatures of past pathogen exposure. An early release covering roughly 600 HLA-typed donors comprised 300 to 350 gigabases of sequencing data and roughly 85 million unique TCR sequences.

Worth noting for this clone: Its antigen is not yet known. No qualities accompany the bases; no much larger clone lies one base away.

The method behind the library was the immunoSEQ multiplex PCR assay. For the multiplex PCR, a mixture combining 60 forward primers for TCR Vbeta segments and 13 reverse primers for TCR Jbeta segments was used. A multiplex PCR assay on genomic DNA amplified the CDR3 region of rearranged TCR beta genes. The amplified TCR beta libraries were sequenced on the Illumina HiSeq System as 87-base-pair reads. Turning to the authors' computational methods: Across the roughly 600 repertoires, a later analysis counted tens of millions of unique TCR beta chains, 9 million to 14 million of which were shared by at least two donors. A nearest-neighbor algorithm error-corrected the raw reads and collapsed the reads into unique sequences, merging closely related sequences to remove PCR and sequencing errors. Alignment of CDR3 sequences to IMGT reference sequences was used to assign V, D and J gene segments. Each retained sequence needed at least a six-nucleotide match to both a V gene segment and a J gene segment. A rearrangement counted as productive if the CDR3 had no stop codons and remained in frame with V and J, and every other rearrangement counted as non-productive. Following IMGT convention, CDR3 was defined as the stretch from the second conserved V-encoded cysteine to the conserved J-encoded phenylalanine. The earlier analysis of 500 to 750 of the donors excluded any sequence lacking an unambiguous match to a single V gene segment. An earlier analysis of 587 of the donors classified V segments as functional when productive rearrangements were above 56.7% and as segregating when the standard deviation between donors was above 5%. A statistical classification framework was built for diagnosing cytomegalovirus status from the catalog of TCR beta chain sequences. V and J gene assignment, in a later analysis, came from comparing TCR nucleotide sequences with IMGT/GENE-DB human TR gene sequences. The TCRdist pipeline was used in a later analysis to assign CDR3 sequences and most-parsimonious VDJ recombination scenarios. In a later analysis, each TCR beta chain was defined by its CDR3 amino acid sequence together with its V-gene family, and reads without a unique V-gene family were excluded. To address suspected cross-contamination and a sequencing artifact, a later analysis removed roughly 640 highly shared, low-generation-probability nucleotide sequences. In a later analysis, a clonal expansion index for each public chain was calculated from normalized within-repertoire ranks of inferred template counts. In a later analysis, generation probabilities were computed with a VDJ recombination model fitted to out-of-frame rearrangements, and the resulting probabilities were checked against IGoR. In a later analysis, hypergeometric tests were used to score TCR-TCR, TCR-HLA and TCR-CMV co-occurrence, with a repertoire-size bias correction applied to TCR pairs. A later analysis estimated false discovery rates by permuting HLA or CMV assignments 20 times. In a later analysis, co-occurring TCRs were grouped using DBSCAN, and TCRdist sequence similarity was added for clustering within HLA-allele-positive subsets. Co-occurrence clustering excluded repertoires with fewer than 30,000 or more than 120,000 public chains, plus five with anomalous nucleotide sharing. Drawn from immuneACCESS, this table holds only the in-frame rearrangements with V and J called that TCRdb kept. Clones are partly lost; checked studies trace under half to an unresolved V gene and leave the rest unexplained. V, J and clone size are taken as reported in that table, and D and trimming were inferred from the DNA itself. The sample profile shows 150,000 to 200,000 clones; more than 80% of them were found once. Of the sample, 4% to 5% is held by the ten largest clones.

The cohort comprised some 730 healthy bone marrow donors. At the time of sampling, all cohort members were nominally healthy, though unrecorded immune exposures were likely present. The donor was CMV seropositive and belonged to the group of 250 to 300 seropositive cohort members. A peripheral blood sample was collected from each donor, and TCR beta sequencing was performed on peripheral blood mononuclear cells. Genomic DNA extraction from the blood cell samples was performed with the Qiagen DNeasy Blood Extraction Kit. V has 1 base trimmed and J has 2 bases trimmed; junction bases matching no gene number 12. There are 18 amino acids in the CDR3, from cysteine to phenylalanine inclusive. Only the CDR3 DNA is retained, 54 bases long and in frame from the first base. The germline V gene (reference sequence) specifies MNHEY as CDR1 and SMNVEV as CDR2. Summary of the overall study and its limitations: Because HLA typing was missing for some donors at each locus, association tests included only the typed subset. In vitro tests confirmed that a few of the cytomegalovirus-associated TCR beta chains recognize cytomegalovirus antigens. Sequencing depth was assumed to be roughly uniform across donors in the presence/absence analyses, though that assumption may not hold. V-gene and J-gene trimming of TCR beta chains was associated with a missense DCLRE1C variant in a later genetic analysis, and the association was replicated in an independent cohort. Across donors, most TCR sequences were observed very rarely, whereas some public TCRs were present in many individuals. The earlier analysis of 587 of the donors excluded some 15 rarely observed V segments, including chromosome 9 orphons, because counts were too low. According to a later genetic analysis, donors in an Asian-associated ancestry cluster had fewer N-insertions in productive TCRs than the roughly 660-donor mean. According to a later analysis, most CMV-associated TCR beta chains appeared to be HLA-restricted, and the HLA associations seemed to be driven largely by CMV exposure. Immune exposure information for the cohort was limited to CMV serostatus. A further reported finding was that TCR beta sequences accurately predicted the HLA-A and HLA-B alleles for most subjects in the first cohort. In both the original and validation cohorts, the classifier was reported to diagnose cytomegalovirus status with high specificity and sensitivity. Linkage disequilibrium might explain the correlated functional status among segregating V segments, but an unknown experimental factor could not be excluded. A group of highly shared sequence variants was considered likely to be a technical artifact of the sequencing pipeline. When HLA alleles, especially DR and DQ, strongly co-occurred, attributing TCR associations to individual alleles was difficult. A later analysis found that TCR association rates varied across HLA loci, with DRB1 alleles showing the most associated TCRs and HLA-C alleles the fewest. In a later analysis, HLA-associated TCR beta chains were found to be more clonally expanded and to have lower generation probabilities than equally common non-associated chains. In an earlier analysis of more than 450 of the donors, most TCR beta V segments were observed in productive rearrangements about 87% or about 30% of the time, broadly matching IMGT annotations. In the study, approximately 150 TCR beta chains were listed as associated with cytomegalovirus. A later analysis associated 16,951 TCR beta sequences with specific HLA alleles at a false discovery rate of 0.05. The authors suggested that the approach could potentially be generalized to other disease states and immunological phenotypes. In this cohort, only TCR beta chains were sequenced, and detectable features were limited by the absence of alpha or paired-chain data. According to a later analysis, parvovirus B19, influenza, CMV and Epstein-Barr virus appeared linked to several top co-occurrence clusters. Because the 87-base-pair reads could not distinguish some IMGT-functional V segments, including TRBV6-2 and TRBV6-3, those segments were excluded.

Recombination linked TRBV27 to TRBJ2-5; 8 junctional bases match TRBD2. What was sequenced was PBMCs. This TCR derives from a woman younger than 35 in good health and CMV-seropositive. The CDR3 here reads CASSLWPLGSGVQETQYF. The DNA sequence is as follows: TGTGCCAGCAGTTTATGGCCCCTGGGTAGCGGGGTACAAGAGACCCAGTACTTC.